These 4 T cell receptor beta chains came from one sample sequenced in a study of cytomegalovirus exposure and HLA in healthy donors. Primers for the PCR totalled 60 Vbeta and 13 Jbeta. The data were produced by immunoSEQ multiplex PCR, yet TCRdb's version contains in-frame clones alone and is incomplete. The sample has approximately 160,000 clones, around 68% seen once. Input material: PBMCs. These receptors all stem from a man aged 50 to 59 in good health and CMV-seronegative.

V gene TRBV7-8 combines with J gene TRBJ2-1, with D unclear. Trimming left V 3 bases short and J 3 bases short, with 15 bases between. The CDR3 has 16 residues. Germline assignment: CDR1 SGHVS and CDR2 FQNEAQ. In DNA, the CDR3 is TGTGCCAGCAGCTTCCGACTCCGGATCCGCTACAATGAGCAGTTCTTC. It encodes CASSFRLRIRYNEQFF.

In its sample, this clone was seen a few times. The chain uses TRBV5-1 and TRBJ2-1; 14 nucleotides align to TRBD2. The CDR3 spans 17 residues. The germline CDR1 and CDR2 sequences are SGHRS and YFSETQ. Germline trimming cut 4 bases from V and 7 bases from J; bases unmatched to any gene: 10. CDR3 amino acids: CASSLPLTSGGANEQFF. Here the CDR3 DNA reads TGCGCCAGCAGCCTACCGCTGACTAGCGGGGGGGCTAATGAGCAGTTCTTC.

V and J are TRBV5-4 and TRBJ1-2, with 7 bases matching TRBD1. The V gene end was trimmed by 0 bases and the J gene end by 2 bases; junction bases not matched to a gene: 4. The CDR3 consists of 15 residues. Germline loops: CDR1 SGHNT, CDR2 YYREEE (reference sequence). The CDR3: CASSLAGGGNYGYTF. In DNA, the CDR3 is TGTGCCAGCAGCTTGGCCGGAGGGGGCAACTATGGCTACACCTTC. Supplemented by reference TRBV5-4 and TRBJ1-2, the full variable domain reads ETGVTQSPTHLIKTRGQQVTLRCSSQSGHNTVSWYQQALGQGPQFIFQYYREEENGRGNFPPRFSGLQFPNYSSELNVNALELDDSALYLCASSLAGGGNYGYTFGSGTRLTVV.

The chain carries TRBV7-9 and TRBJ2-7; 8 bases map to TRBD1. This CDR3 comprises 14 residues. J was trimmed by 3 bases and V by 4 bases; bases with no gene match: 5. Germline V lookup: CDR1 SEHNR, CDR2 FQNEAQ (reference sequence). CDR3 sequence reads: CASSSGTGNYEQYF. Here the CDR3 DNA reads TGTGCCAGCAGCTCAGGGACAGGAAACTACGAGCAGTACTTC.